This T cell receptor beta chain was captured by sequencing in a study of T cell responses to AZD1222 COVID-19 vaccine. Clones were read by immunoSEQ multiplex PCR, and TCRdb kept only the in-frame ones, dropping some. The sample has nearly 200,000 clones; 85% to 95% are singletons. The V gene lost 3 bases and the J gene lost 1 base, with 15 bases spanning the gap. The CDR3 totals 16 residues. Per the germline V gene, CDR1 is LNHDA and CDR2 is SQIVND (reference sequence). The clonotype comes from an adult who received the AZD1222 COVID-19 vaccine. J is TRBJ1-1 and V is TRBV19; D perhaps matches TRBD1 (5 bases). The sequenced sample was peripheral blood, obtained 28 days after the second AZD1222 dose. This CDR3 is CASSIPLGRTNTEAFF. For the CDR3, the DNA is TGTGCCAGTAGTATCCCTCTGGGGCGCACGAACACTGAAGCTTTCTTT.